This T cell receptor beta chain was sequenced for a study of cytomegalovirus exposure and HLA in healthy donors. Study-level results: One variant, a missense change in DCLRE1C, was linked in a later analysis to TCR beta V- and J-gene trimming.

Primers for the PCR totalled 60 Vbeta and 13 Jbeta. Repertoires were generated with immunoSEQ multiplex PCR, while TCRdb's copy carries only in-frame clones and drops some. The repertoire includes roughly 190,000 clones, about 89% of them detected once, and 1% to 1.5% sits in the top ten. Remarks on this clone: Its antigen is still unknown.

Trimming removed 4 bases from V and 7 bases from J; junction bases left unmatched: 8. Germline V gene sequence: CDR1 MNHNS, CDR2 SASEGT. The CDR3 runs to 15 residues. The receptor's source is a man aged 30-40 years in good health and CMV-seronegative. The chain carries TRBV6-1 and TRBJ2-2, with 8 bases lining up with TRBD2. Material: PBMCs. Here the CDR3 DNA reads TGTGCCAGCAGTGTGCCCAGCGGGAGTGTCGGGGAGCTGTTTTTT. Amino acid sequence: CASSVPSGSVGELFF.